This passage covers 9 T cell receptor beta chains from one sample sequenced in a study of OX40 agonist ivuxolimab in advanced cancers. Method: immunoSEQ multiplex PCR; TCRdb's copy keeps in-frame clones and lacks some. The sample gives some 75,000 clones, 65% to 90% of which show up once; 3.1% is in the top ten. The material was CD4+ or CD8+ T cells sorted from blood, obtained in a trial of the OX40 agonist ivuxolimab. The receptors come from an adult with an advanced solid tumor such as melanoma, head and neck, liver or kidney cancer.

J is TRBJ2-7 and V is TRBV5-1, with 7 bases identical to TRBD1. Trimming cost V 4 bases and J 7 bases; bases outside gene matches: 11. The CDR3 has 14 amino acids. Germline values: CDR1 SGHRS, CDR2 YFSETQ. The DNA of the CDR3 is TGCGCCAGCAGCCAAGGGAAATCAGGGGGAGAGCAGTACTTC. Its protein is CASSQGKSGGEQYF.

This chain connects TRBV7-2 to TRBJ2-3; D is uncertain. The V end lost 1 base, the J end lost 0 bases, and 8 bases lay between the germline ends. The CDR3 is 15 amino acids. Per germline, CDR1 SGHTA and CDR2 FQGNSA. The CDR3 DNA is TGTGCCAGCAGCTTAGGCGGATTTAGCACAGATACGCAGTATTTT. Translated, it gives CASSLGGFSTDTQYF.

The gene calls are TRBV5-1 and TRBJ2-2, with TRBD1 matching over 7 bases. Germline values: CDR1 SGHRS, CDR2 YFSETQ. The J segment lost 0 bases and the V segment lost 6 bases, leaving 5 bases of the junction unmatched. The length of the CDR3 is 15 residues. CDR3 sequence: CASIATGSNTGELFF. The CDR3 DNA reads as TGCGCCAGCATCGCGACAGGGTCGAACACCGGGGAGCTGTTTTTT.

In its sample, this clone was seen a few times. This chain's CDR3 is CASRADSGGTEAFF. The DNA of the CDR3 is TGTGCCAGCAGAGCCGACAGTGGAGGCACTGAAGCTTTCTTT. V is TRBV7-3 and J is TRBJ1-1; D perhaps matches TRBD1 (5 bases). Trimming removed 6 bases from V and 4 bases from J, with 15 bases in between. CDR3 size: 14 residues. Germline V gives CDR1 SGHTA, CDR2 FQGTGA.

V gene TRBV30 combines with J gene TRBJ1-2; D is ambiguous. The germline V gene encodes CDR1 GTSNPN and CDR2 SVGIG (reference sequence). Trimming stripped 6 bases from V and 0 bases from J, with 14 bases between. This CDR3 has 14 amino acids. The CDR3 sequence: CACPQQDPNYGYTF. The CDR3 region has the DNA TGTGCCTGCCCCCAGCAGGACCCTAACTATGGCTACACCTTC. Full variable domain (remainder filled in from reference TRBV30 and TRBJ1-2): SQTIHQWPATLVQPVGSPLSLECTVEGTSNPNLYWYRQAAGRGLQLLFYSVGIGQISSEVPQNLSASRPQDRQFILSSKKLLLSDSGFYLCACPQQDPNYGYTFGSGTRLTVV.

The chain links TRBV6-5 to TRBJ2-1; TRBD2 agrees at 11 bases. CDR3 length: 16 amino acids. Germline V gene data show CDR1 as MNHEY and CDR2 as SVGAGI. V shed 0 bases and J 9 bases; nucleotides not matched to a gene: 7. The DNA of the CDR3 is TGTGCCAGCAGTTACTCGATTAGCGGGAGGGACCGTGAGCAGTTCTTC. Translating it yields CASSYSISGRDREQFF.

In DNA, the CDR3 is TGTGCCAGCAGCTTAGCGGGGCTAAAGGGAACTAATGAAAAACTGTTTTTT. It codes for CASSLAGLKGTNEKLFF. This sequence joins TRBV7-2 and TRBJ1-4; possible D gene TRBD1, 5 bases. V was pared by 0 bases and J by 1 base, with 12 bases between. CDR1 and CDR2 (germline): SGHTA, FQGNSA. The CDR3 spans 17 residues. Combining the CDR3 with reference TRBV7-2 and TRBJ1-4 gives the whole variable domain GAGVSQSPSNKVTEKGKDVELRCDPISGHTALYWYRQSLGQGLEFLIYFQGNSAPDKSGLPSDRFSAERTGGSVSTLTIQRTQQEDSAVYLCASSLAGLKGTNEKLFFGSGTQLSVL.

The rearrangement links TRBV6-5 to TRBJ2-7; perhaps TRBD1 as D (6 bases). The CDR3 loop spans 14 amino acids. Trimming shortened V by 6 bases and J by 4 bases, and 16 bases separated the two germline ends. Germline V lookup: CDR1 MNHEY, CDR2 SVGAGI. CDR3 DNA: TGTGCCAGCAGCACCGGGACAATCTCTTACGAGCAGTACTTC. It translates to CASSTGTISYEQYF.

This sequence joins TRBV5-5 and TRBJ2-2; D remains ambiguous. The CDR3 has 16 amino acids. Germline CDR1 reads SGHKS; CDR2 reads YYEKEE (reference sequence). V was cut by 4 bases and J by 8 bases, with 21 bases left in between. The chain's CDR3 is CASSPWLIVNGGELFF. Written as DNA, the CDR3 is TGTGCCAGCAGCCCCTGGTTGATCGTTAACGGAGGGGAGCTGTTTTTT.